These 10 T cell receptor beta chains originate from one sample sequenced in a study of identical twins. TCRdb reprocessed the 5' RACE reads with MiXCR, giving one entry per CDR3 protein. The sample lists approximately 500,000 distinct CDR3 sequences; more than 20% were seen once. These data are also associated with another study on T cells expressing NK-cell markers.

Sample: CD4+ T cells sorted from blood. All receptors come from a young woman in good health.

The sample holds a few counts of this clonotype. V usage is TRBV7-9 and J usage is TRBJ2-7; 11 nucleotides align to TRBD1. The germline V gene has CDR1 SEHNR and CDR2 FQNEAQ (reference sequence). CDR3 length equals 17 residues. Unmatched junction bases numbered 10, after V lost 4 bases and J lost 2 bases. CDR3 in amino acids: CASSSDDRDRGTYEQYF. The CDR3 DNA reads as TGTGCCAGCAGCTCCGATGACCGGGACAGGGGGACCTACGAGCAGTACTTC.

There are a few counts of this clonotype. The V gene is TRBV5-1, the J gene TRBJ2-5, with 8 positions matching TRBD2. CDR3 length: 16 amino acids. The trim removed 0 bases at V and 4 bases at J, leaving 8 bases unmatched. Germline-derived CDR1 and CDR2 are SGHRS and YFSETQ. CDR3 DNA sequence: TGCGCCAGCAGCTTGGAAGTGACTAGCGTGGGAGAGACCCAGTACTTC. Translation gives CASSLEVTSVGETQYF.

This sequence joins TRBV25-1 and TRBJ2-7; possibly TRBD1 or TRBD2 for D (7 bases each). V lost 6 bases and J lost 3, with 15 bases in between. CDR1 is MGHDK and CDR2 is SYGVNS in the germline V gene. The CDR3 runs to 14 residues. The CDR3 reads CASSLGGTDYEQYF. CDR3 sequence (DNA): TGTGCCAGCAGCCTCGGGGGGACAGACTACGAGCAGTACTTC.

The rearrangement links TRBV20-1 to TRBJ1-6, with D possibly TRBD1 on 5 matching bases. The CDR3 runs 13 residues. Trimming removed 6 bases from V and 10 bases from J, with 16 bases in between. Germline lookup yields CDR1 DFQATT and CDR2 SNEGSKA (reference sequence). The CDR3 DNA sequence: TGCAGTGCAATGGCGAGGGGTGACTCACCCCTCCACTTT. It encodes CSAMARGDSPLHF.

The V and J genes are TRBV2 and TRBJ2-3; 7 positions match TRBD1. Trimming removed 3 bases from V and 0 bases from J; junction bases left unmatched: 3. Looked up from germline, CDR1 is SNHLY and CDR2 is FYNNEI. The CDR3 has 15 amino acids. In DNA, the CDR3 is TGTGCCAGCAGTGATAGGGGGCGGAGCACAGATACGCAGTATTTT. Residues: CASSDRGRSTDTQYF.

The J gene is TRBJ1-1, the V gene TRBV20-1; no clear D. V was clipped by 1 base and J by 7 bases, with 16 bases between them. CDR1 and CDR2 from the germline V gene are DFQATT and SNEGSKA (reference sequence). The CDR3 sequence is 14 residues long. In nucleotides, the CDR3 is TGCAGTGCTAGAGGCAGGTTCAGTGAGAGTGAAGCTTTCTTT. This sequence encodes CSARGRFSESEAFF.

V gene TRBV20-1 combines with J gene TRBJ1-1; D may be TRBD1 (5 bases). The germline gives CDR1 DFQATT, CDR2 SNEGSKA (reference sequence). V was shortened by 0 bases and J by 7 bases, with 9 bases between the two germline ends. The CDR3 runs 12 residues. The chain's CDR3 is CSARDGGGEAFF. Written as DNA, the CDR3 is TGCAGTGCTAGAGACGGGGGGGGTGAAGCTTTCTTT.

This rearrangement joins TRBV5-5 to TRBJ2-5; 7 bases fit TRBD2. CDR3 length: 14 amino acids. Germline loops: CDR1 SGHKS, CDR2 YYEKEE (reference sequence). Trimming cost V 0 bases and J 3 bases; bases outside gene matches: 2. The CDR3 sequence: CASSLVLAEETQYF. The CDR3 DNA reads as TGTGCCAGCAGCTTGGTGCTAGCGGAAGAGACCCAGTACTTC.

This clonotype has more than one count but fewer than ten. The genes are TRBV29-1 and TRBJ2-5; D remains unclear. CDR1 and CDR2 (germline): SQVTM, ANQGSEA. The CDR3 is 13 amino acids. V lost 6 bases, J lost 0 bases, and 11 bases lay in between. CDR3 DNA sequence: TGCAGCGTGCCCGGCAGCAACCAAGAGACCCAGTACTTC. It encodes CSVPGSNQETQYF.

This clonotype came up a few times. This chain connects TRBV7-9 to TRBJ1-1; D might be TRBD1 (6 bases). The CDR3 extends over 16 amino acids. Germline V gives CDR1 SEHNR, CDR2 FQNEAQ (reference sequence). The V end lost 5 bases, the J end lost 0 bases, and 16 bases lay between the germline ends. The chain's CDR3 is CASSVGGGRVNTEAFF. Here the CDR3 DNA reads TGTGCCAGCAGCGTGGGTGGGGGGCGAGTGAACACTGAAGCTTTCTTT.